These 9 T cell receptor beta chains originate from one sample sequenced in a study of blood T cell repertoires in COVID-19. TCRdb's table, derived via immunoSEQ multiplex PCR, lists solely in-frame clones and lacks some. The table includes 300,000 to 450,000 clones, about 89% detected once. Sample: peripheral blood. All receptors derive from an older woman with COVID-19, enrolled during active disease.

This clone was recorded only once. The chain joins TRBV5-1 to TRBJ2-7, with TRBD1 matching 7 bases. Germline trimming cut 3 bases from V and 3 bases from J; bases unmatched to any gene: 12. The CDR3 extends over 16 amino acids. Per the germline V gene, CDR1 is SGHRS and CDR2 is YFSETQ. CDR3 protein: CASSSQTGRLDYEQYF. In DNA, the CDR3 is TGCGCCAGCAGCTCTCAGACAGGGCGTTTGGACTACGAGCAGTACTTC. The full variable domain, in which reference TRBV5-1 and TRBJ2-7 provide the parts outside the CDR3, is KAGVTQTPRYLIKTRGQQVTLSCSPISGHRSVSWYQQTPGQGLQFLFEYFSETQRNKGNFPGRFSGRQFSNSRSEMNVSTLELGDSALYLCASSSQTGRLDYEQYFGPGTRLTVT.

The chain combines TRBV7-2 with TRBJ1-2; the match to TRBD1 covers 8 bases. This CDR3 has 14 amino acids. Germline V gives CDR1 SGHTA, CDR2 FQGNSA. Unmatched junction bases numbered 6, after V lost 6 bases and J lost 3 bases. The CDR3 spells CASSTGQGDYGYTF. The CDR3, as DNA: TGTGCCAGCAGTACCGGACAGGGCGACTATGGCTACACCTTC.

This CDR3 is CASSHKTGTYEQYF. The CDR3 nucleotides are TGCGCCAGCAGCCACAAGACAGGTACCTACGAGCAGTACTTC. V gene TRBV4-1 combines with J gene TRBJ2-7; maybe TRBD1 (6 bases). The germline V gene encodes CDR1 MGHRA and CDR2 YSYEKL. Deletions cut 3 bases from V and 2 bases from J, with 11 bases between. The CDR3 extends over 14 amino acids.

The chain uses TRBV9 and TRBJ1-6; TRBD1 matches 7 bases. The junction had 5 bases not matched to a gene; V was cut back by 4 bases and J by 7 bases. Germline V lookup: CDR1 SGDLS, CDR2 YYNGEE. CDR3 size: 14 residues. In nucleotides, the CDR3 is TGTGCCAGCAGCCCCCGGACAGGAAATTCACCCCTCCACTTT. It is translated as CASSPRTGNSPLHF.

This chain joins TRBV19 and TRBJ2-3; TRBD2 matches 9 bases. From germline, CDR1 is LNHDA and CDR2 SQIVND (reference sequence). This CDR3 is built from 16 residues. V shed 3 bases, J shed 3 bases, and the junction held 7 bases outside the gene matches. CDR3 nucleotides: TGTGCCAGTAGTATCGTTAGCGGGGGAGGGACAGATACGCAGTATTTT. This sequence encodes CASSIVSGGGTDTQYF.

This clone was observed once. The V and J genes are TRBV5-1 and TRBJ2-2; 9 bases are a match to TRBD1. With 4 bases clipped from V and 6 bases from J, the junction kept 7 bases outside the gene matches. Per the germline V gene, CDR1 is SGHRS and CDR2 is YFSETQ. The CDR3 runs 15 residues. The CDR3 bases are TGCGCCAGCAGCCCCCTACAGGGGGCCCCCGGGGAGCTGTTTTTT. Translated: CASSPLQGAPGELFF.

The V and J genes are TRBV24-1 and TRBJ2-1; 9 bases line up with TRBD2. Looked up from germline, CDR1 is KGHDR and CDR2 is SFDVKD. Trimming removed 4 bases from V and 6 bases from J; junction bases left unmatched: 6. The CDR3 runs 15 residues. CDR3 in DNA: TGTGCCACCAGTGACCCGGGGACTAGCCTCAATGAGCAGTTCTTC. Protein sequence: CATSDPGTSLNEQFF.

The chain combines TRBV5-1 with TRBJ2-3; no firm D call. CDR1 is SGHRS and CDR2 is YFSETQ in the germline V gene. V lost 7 bases and J lost 6, with 9 bases in between. The CDR3 loop spans 11 amino acids. The CDR3 loop is CASGLGDTQYF. The CDR3, as DNA: TGCGCCAGCGGGCTTGGGGATACGCAGTATTTT.

V is TRBV5-6 and J is TRBJ1-3; 7 bases agree with TRBD1. V lost 4 bases, J lost 4 bases, and 11 bases stayed unmatched. The germline V gene encodes CDR1 SGHDT and CDR2 YYEEEE. This CDR3 contains 16 residues. In DNA, the CDR3 is TGTGCCAGCAGCAAGGGACAGTGGCTGGGGGGAAACACCATATATTTT. It translates to CASSKGQWLGGNTIYF.